A selection of T cell receptor beta chains follows, all from one sample in a study of blood T cell repertoires in COVID-19. Clones were sequenced by immunoSEQ multiplex PCR, and TCRdb holds only the in-frame ones, with some missing. This sample has over 150,000 clones, with approximately 80% found just once. The sample comprised peripheral blood. The origin of the receptors is a man aged 55 to 70 with acute or convalescent COVID-19. Each CDR3 is given with its conserved first and last residue. A D gene is named only where the DNA matches it firmly.

NA TRBV19 CASSRGSSSYNEQFF
TRBD1 TRBV6-6 CASRGRTGGAEAFF
NA TRBV19 CVSKTNTEAFF
NA TRBV19 CASSAELSSSYNSPLHF
TRBD1 TRBV6-4 CASKRGPLSAEQFF
TRBD1 TRBV25-1 CASSEPRTGWGLETQYF
NA TRBV7-9 CASSPPGSSYEQYF
NA TRBV12-3/TRBV12-4 CASSPVGQHEAFF
NA TRBV5-5 CASITGINTEAFF
NA TRBV5-1 CASSLGHGFGGANVLTF
NA TRBV7-2 CASSPQDRFGTGELFF
NA TRBV4-1 CASSQEGRGWTDTQYF
TRBD1 TRBV27 CASSDRGLNTEAFF
NA TRBV7-2 CASSLRVAGNSPLHF
TRBD1 TRBV11-2 CASSSHRDRDNYGYTF
NA TRBV11-2 CASGVGDSGNTIYF
TRBD1 TRBV30 CAWTGQGASSPLHF
NA TRBV6-5 CASRSDSTDTQYF
NA TRBV11-2 CASSLQGYTGELFF
NA TRBV10-3 CAISELDVSGDEQFF
TRBD2 TRBV27 CASFYTGGDGELFF
NA TRBV11-2 CASSLRATNEKLFF
NA TRBV5-1 CASSLDRSNSPLHF
TRBD1 TRBV29-1 CSARQGAGGYTF
NA TRBV7-3 CASSSQGGSGANVLTF
TRBD2 TRBV7-2 CASSSGASGLYEQYF
NA TRBV7-8 CASSLAAGTQYF
NA TRBV2 CASSFRTAFGAQHF
TRBD1 TRBV10-1 CASSPGQGDYGYTF
NA TRBV19 CASSTLANYGYTF
NA TRBV19 CASSPQPTGEQYF
TRBD1 TRBV19 CASSEDGQGSDYGYTF
NA TRBV12-3/TRBV12-4 CASSDVGVGYTF
NA TRBV12-2 CASRPGTVYNSPLHF
TRBD1 TRBV30 CAWNPQGAPLHF